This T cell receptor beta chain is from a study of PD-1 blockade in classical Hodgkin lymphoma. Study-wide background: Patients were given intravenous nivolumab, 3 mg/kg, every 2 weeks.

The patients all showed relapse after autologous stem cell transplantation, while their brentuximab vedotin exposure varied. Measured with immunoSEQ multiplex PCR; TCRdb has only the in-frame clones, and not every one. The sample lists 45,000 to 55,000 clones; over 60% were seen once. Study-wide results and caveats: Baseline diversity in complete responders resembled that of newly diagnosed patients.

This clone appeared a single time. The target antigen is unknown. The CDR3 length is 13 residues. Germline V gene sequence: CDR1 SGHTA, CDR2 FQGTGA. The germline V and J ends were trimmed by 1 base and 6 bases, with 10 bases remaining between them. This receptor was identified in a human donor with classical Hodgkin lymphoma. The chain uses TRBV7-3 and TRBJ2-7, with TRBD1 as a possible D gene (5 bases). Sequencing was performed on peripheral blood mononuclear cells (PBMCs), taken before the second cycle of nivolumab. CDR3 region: CASSLNLGVEQYF. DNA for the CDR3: TGTGCCAGCAGCTTAAACCTAGGGGTCGAGCAGTACTTC.